This TCR beta chain was identified during a study of cytomegalovirus exposure and HLA in healthy donors. Turning to the study itself: Falling in the Caucasian-associated ancestry cluster were roughly 86% of 300 to 500 genotyped donors.

13 Jbeta primers and 60 Vbeta primers were used for the PCR. Generated by immunoSEQ multiplex PCR, the TCRdb table keeps only in-frame clones and is missing some. The sample includes fewer than 120,000 clones, more than 65% of them seen just once. This clone occurred once. Its matching antigen is unknown. The germline V gene encodes CDR1 MDHEN and CDR2 SYDVKM. V lost 7 bases to trimming and J lost 4 bases, with 16 bases between them. This CDR3 has 15 residues. General observations from the study: Some TCR beta chains (roughly 150 of them) were listed as cytomegalovirus-associated. In vitro confirmation showed three CMV-associated chains to be CMV antigen specific.

The source of this sequence is a young man in good health and CMV-seropositive. This chain joins TRBV28 and TRBJ2-2; D might be TRBD1 (6 bases). Sequencing was carried out using PBMCs. CDR3 in DNA: TGTGCCAGCACCATATATCCAGGGGCCACCGGGGAGCTGTTTTTT. Residues: CASTIYPGATGELFF.